This T cell receptor beta chain appears in the sequencing data of a study of shared clonotypes between healthy human individuals. Trimming cost V 3 bases and J 1 base; bases outside gene matches: 6. The germline CDR1 and CDR2 sequences are SGHNT and YYREEE (reference sequence). The length of the CDR3 is 17 residues. Here immunoSEQ multiplex PCR was the method, and the copy in TCRdb shows in-frame clones only, minus some. This table holds millions of clones, about 95% found once. Details on this clone: The target antigen is unknown.

In the naive CD8 group, cells lacked CD45RO and were positively selected for CCR7, so terminally differentiated effector memory CD45RA+ cells were left out. Study findings and constraints: It was observed that 5% to 6% of naive CD4 clonotypes were shared across four donors. Non-shared clonotypes had lower generation probabilities than clonotypes shared by all four sorted-subset donors.

The chain combines TRBV5-4 with TRBJ2-5; 13 bases are shared with TRBD2. The sequence was obtained from a man aged 18 to 30 in good health. Source material: naive CD8+ T cells sorted from blood. The CDR3, as DNA: TGTGCCAGCAGCTCTAGGGGACTAGCGGGGACCCAAGAGACCCAGTACTTC. Its protein is CASSSRGLAGTQETQYF.